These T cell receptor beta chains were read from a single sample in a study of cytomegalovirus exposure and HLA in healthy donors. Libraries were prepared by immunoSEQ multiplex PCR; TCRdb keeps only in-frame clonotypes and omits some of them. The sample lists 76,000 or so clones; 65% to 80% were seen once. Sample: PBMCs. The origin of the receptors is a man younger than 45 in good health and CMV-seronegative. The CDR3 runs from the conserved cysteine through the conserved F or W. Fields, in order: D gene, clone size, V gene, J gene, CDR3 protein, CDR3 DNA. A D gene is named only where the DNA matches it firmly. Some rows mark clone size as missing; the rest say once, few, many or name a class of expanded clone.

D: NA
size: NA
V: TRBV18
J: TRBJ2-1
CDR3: CASSPLPGDPYNEQFF
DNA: TGTGCCAGCTCACCACTTCCAGGGGACCCCTACAATGAGCAGTTCTTC

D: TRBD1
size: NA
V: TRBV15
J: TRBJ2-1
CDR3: CATGGIMDRVPKSSYNEQFF
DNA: TGTGCCACCGGGGGGATTATGGACAGGGTTCCAAAAAGCTCCTACAATGAGCAGTTCTTC

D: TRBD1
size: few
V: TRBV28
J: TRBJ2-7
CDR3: CASSSAGTGGSEQYF
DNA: TGTGCCAGCAGTTCGGCCGGGACAGGGGGGAGCGAGCAGTACTTC

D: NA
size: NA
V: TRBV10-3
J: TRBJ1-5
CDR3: CAISESTGNQPQHF
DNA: TGTGCCATCAGTGAGTCGACGGGGAATCAGCCCCAGCATTTT

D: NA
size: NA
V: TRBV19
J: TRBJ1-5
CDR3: CASRGPNQPQHF
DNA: TGTGCCAGCAGGGGACCCAATCAGCCCCAGCATTTT

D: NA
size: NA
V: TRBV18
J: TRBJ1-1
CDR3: CASSPWGVWTEAFF
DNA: TGTGCCAGCTCACCATGGGGCGTATGGACTGAAGCTTTCTTT

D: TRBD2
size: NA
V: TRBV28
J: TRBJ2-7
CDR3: CASQSGRAAPISEQYF
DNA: TGTGCCTCCCAAAGTGGGAGGGCCGCCCCAATCTCCGAGCAGTACTTC

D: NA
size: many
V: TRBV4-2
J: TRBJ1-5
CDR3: CASSQEGAVANQPQHF
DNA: TGTGCCAGCAGCCAAGAAGGGGCAGTCGCCAATCAGCCCCAGCATTTT

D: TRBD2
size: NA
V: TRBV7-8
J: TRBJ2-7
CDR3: CASSLVPGLSYEQYF
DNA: TGTGCCAGCAGCTTGGTTCCGGGACTAAGCTACGAGCAGTACTTC

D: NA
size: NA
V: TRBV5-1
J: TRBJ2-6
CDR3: CARRERWGSGANVLTF
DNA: TGCGCCCGCAGAGAGCGGTGGGGCTCTGGGGCCAACGTCCTGACTTTC

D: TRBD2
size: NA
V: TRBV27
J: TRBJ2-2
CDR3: CASGSGRSTGELFF
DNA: TGTGCCAGCGGCAGCGGGAGGAGCACCGGGGAGCTGTTTTTT

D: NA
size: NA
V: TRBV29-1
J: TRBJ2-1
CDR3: CSAGKTDRGEQFF
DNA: TGCAGCGCTGGGAAGACGGACCGGGGTGAGCAGTTCTTC

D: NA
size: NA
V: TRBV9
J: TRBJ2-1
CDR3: CASSVVGGAAEQFF
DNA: TGTGCCAGCAGCGTAGTGGGGGGGGCGGCCGAGCAGTTCTTC

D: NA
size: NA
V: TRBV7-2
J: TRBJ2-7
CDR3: CASNQGGAGVLLEQYF
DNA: TGTGCCAGCAACCAAGGGGGGGCGGGAGTATTGCTCGAGCAGTACTTC

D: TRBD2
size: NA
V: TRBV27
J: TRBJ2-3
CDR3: CATINRLAGEQTQYF
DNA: TGTGCCACCATCAACCGACTAGCGGGAGAGCAGACGCAGTATTTT

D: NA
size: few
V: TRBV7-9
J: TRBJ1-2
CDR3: CASSRPDSSYGYTF
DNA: TGTGCCAGCAGTCGCCCCGACAGCTCCTATGGCTACACCTTC